The text below deals with one TCR beta chain. Antigen unknown. This record belongs to a study of blood T cells in healthy people across ages. Study observations and caveats: Higher diversity, along with more naive CD4+ cells, distinguished long-lived donors from aged donors.

A sample-barcoded 5' primer and a J-beta primer mix were used in a second PCR of roughly 7 to 11 cycles. A single record per CDR3 protein comes from TCRdb applying MiXCR to the 5' RACE reads. The sample has approximately 800,000 distinct CDR3 sequences, 56% seen once. Individuals who donated were healthy Caucasians from Russia aged 6 to 90. Each sample used at least 7 million PBMCs. The TCR comes from a man in his forties in good health. The sequencing input was blood.

The chain's CDR3 is CASSQGLAGGRETQYF. CDR3 in DNA: TGTGCCAGCAGCCAGGGACTAGCGGGAGGGCGGGAGACCCAGTACTTC. This sequence joins TRBV7-6 and TRBJ2-5; 16 nucleotides align to TRBD2. This CDR3 is 16 amino acids long. Germline V gene lookup returns CDR1 SGHVS and CDR2 FNYEAQ. V was clipped by 5 bases and J by 5 bases; unmatched bases: 5.